This T cell receptor beta chain was recovered during a study of blood T cell repertoires in COVID-19. V shed 5 bases and J shed 0 bases, with 15 bases lying between them. This CDR3 has 16 amino acids. Looked up from germline, CDR1 is SGHTA and CDR2 is FQGNSA. TCRdb keeps only in-frame clones here, not all; method: immunoSEQ multiplex PCR. Of 250,000 to 350,000 clones in the sample, 87% were seen once. This receptor was identified in a woman in her forties who had recovered from COVID-19. The sequencing input was PBMCs or T cells enriched from blood (not recorded which). The chain combines TRBV7-2 with TRBJ2-3, with a weak D call TRBD1 (6 bases). The CDR3 DNA reads TGTGCCAGCAGCCTTCTGGGGGCGGCTAGCACAGATACGCAGTATTTT. Amino acids: CASSLLGAASTDTQYF.